This T cell receptor (beta chain) was captured in a study of CD8 T cells in ankylosing spondylitis. This clonotype showed up many times. The antigen is not known. Broader study findings: Characteristic, it appeared, of ankylosing spondylitis blood was a TCR beta motif of about eight highly homologous variants.

This CDR3 contains 14 residues. TCRdb itself ran the 5' RACE reads through MiXCR, one entry per CDR3 protein. The table includes 150,000 or so distinct CDR3 sequences, around 16% detected once. The chain uses TRBV21-1 and TRBJ2-3. TRBV21-1 is a pseudogene locus. The sequencing sample was made of blood, either unsorted or a sorted T cell fraction (not recorded which). The source is a male donor with ankylosing spondylitis or in good health (not recorded which). The CDR3 is CASSKGLSTDTQYF. As DNA, the CDR3 is TGTGCCAGCAGCAAAGGGCTAAGCACAGATACGCAGTATTTT.